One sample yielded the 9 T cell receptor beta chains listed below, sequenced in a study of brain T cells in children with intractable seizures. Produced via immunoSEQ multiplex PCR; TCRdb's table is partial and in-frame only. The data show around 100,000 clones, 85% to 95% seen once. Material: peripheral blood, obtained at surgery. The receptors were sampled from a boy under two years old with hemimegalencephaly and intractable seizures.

In DNA, the CDR3 is TGTGCCAGCAGTCTAACCCTGAGAGATCAGCCCCAGCATTTT. Translation: CASSLTLRDQPQHF. V is TRBV28 and J is TRBJ1-5; D is unresolved. V lost 5 bases to trimming and J lost 5 bases, with 13 bases between them. This CDR3 has 14 residues. Germline V gene lookup returns CDR1 MDHEN and CDR2 SYDVKM.

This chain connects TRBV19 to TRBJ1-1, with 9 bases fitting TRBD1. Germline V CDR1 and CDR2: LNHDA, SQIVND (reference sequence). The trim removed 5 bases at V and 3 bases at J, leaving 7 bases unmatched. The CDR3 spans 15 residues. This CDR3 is CASSFGQGWDTEAFF. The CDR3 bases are TGTGCCAGTAGTTTTGGACAGGGGTGGGACACTGAAGCTTTCTTT.

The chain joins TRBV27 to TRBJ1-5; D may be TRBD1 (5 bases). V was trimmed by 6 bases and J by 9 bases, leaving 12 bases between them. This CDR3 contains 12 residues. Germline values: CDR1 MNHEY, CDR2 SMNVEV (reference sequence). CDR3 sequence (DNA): TGTGCCAGCAGCCCAAGCACAGGGCCCCAGCATTTT. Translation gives CASSPSTGPQHF.

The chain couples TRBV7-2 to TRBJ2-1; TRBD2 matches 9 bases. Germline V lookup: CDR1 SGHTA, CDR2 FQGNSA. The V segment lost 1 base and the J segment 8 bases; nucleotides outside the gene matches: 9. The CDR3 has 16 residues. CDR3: CASSLGPAGGRDEQFF. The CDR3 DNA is TGTGCCAGCAGCTTAGGGCCAGCGGGAGGTAGGGATGAGCAGTTCTTC.

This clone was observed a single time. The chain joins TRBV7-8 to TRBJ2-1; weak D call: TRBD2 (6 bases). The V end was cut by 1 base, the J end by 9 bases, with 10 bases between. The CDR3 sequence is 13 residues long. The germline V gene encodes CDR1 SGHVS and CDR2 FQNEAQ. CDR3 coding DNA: TGTGCCAGCAGCTTAGACCCCGGGGGTGAGCAGTTCTTC. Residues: CASSLDPGGEQFF. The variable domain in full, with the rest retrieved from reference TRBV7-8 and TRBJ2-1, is GAGVSQSPRYKVAKRGQDVALRCDPISGHVSLFWYQQALGQGPEFLTYFQNEAQLDKSGLPSDRFFAERPEGSVSTLKIQRTQQEDSAVYLCASSLDPGGEQFFGPGTRLTVL.

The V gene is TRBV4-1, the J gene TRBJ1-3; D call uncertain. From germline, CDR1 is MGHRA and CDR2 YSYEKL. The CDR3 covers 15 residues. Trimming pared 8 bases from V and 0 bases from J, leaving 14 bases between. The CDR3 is CASERGDFSGNTIYF. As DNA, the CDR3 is TGCGCCAGCGAACGCGGTGATTTCTCTGGAAACACCATATATTTT.

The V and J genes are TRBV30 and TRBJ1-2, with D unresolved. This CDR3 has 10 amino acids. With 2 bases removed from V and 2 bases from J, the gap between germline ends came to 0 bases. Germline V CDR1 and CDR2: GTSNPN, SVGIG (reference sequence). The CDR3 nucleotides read TGTGCCTGGAGTAACTATGGCTACACCTTC. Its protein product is CAWSNYGYTF.

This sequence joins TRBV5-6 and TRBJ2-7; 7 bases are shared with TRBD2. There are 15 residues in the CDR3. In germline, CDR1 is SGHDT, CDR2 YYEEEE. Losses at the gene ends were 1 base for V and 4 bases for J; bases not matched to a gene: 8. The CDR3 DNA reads TGTGCCAGCAGCTTGTATAGCGGGTTAACTTACGAGCAGTACTTC. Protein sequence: CASSLYSGLTYEQYF.

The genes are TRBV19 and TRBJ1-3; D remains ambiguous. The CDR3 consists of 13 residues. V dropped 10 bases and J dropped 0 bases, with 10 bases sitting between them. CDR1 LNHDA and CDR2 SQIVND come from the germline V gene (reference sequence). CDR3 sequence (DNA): TGTGCCACCAGCGTTCTCTCTGGAAACACCATATATTTT. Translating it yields CATSVLSGNTIYF. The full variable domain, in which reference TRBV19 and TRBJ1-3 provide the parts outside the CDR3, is DGGITQSPKYLFRKEGQNVTLSCEQNLNHDAMYWYRQDPGQGLRLIYYSQIVNDFQKGDIAEGYSVSREKKESFPLTVTSAQKNPTAFYLCATSVLSGNTIYFGEGSWLTVV.